Each of the 11 T cell receptor beta chains below was sequenced from the same sample in a study of blood T cell repertoires in COVID-19. TCRdb's copy holds only in-frame clones and misses some; the assay was immunoSEQ multiplex PCR. The sample has 270,000 or so clones, approximately 86% seen once. The sequencing input was PBMCs or T cells enriched from blood (not recorded which). All receptors come from a woman between 18 and 29 years old who had recovered from COVID-19.

The V gene is TRBV20-1, the J gene TRBJ2-5; 11 positions agree with TRBD2. CDR1 is DFQATT, CDR2 SNEGSKA, per germline (reference sequence). V shed 3 bases, J shed 4 bases, and the junction held 16 bases outside the gene matches. CDR3 length: 18 residues. This CDR3 reads CSASSSGTSGPWGETQYF. CDR3 sequence (DNA): TGCAGTGCTAGTAGTTCCGGGACTAGCGGACCCTGGGGAGAGACCCAGTACTTC.

The rearrangement links TRBV12-3 or TRBV12-4 to TRBJ1-5; D call uncertain. Trimming took 5 bases from V and 7 from J, leaving 12 bases between them. The CDR3 loop spans 13 amino acids. For the CDR3, the DNA is TGTGCCAGCAGTCTTAATTCGGAGCAGCCCCAGCATTTT. This translates into CASSLNSEQPQHF.

The chain carries TRBV19 and TRBJ2-7; 8 nucleotides line up with TRBD2. Unmatched junction bases numbered 4, after V lost 10 bases and J lost 2 bases. Germline values: CDR1 LNHDA, CDR2 SQIVND (reference sequence). This CDR3 is built from 12 residues. In nucleotides, the CDR3 is TGTGCCACCCGCGGGGGGACCTACGAGCAGTACTTC. Protein product: CATRGGTYEQYF. The full variable domain, rest sourced from reference TRBV19 and TRBJ2-7, is DGGITQSPKYLFRKEGQNVTLSCEQNLNHDAMYWYRQDPGQGLRLIYYSQIVNDFQKGDIAEGYSVSREKKESFPLTVTSAQKNPTAFYLCATRGGTYEQYFGPGTRLTVT.

This clone was found a few times. The chain is built from TRBV4-3 and TRBJ1-1; 8 positions agree with TRBD1. Looked up from germline, CDR1 is LGHNA and CDR2 is YSLEER. The CDR3 covers 16 residues. The junction had 10 bases not matched to a gene; V was cut back by 1 base and J by 6 bases. DNA of the CDR3: TGCGCCAGCAGCCAAGGGGACAGGTCTAATTATGCTGAAGCTTTCTTT. Residues: CASSQGDRSNYAEAFF.

The chain combines TRBV7-2 with TRBJ2-7; the match to TRBD2 covers 9 bases. After removal of 3 bases from V and 1 base from J, the junction contained 4 bases not matched to a gene. The CDR3 spans 15 residues. Germline loops: CDR1 SGHTA, CDR2 FQGNSA. CDR3 residues: CASSLIAGASYEQYF. CDR3 nucleotide sequence: TGTGCCAGCAGCTTGATAGCGGGGGCGTCCTACGAGCAGTACTTC.

The CDR3 coding sequence is TGTGCCAGCAGCCATTACCCATGGAGGACTGAAGCTTTCTTT. This codes for CASSHYPWRTEAFF. V is TRBV3-1 (or the pseudogene TRBV3-2) and J is TRBJ1-1; D ambiguous. Germline V gene data show CDR1 as LGHDT and CDR2 as YNNKEL (reference sequence). The V and J ends lost 3 bases and 5 bases respectively, with 13 bases between them. The CDR3 is made up of 14 amino acids.

The V gene is TRBV28, the J gene TRBJ2-6; 7 nucleotides agree with TRBD1. CDR1 and CDR2 from the germline V gene are MDHEN and SYDVKM. With V trimmed by 4 bases and J by 2 bases, 11 bases remained unmatched. CDR3 length: 18 residues. CDR3 nucleotides: TGTGCCAGCAGTTCGCAACAGGGGTTTCGTCCTGGGGCCAACGTCCTGACTTTC. Translated: CASSSQQGFRPGANVLTF.

The chain employs TRBV3-1 (or the pseudogene TRBV3-2) and TRBJ2-7; D not resolved. CDR1 and CDR2 (germline): LGHDT, YNNKEL (reference sequence). Trimming removed 1 base at V and 4 bases at J, with 5 bases between. The CDR3 runs to 12 residues. CDR3 nucleotides: TGTGCCAGCAGCCAAGCGTTTTACGAGCAGTACTTC. Translation: CASSQAFYEQYF.

The rearrangement links TRBV19 to TRBJ2-3, with 7 bases fitting TRBD2. CDR3 length: 16 amino acids. Germline V gene lookup returns CDR1 LNHDA and CDR2 SQIVND (reference sequence). The V gene end was trimmed by 3 bases and the J gene end by 2 bases; junction bases not matched to a gene: 8. In nucleotides, the CDR3 is TGTGCCAGTAGTATTGGCCTAGCGGCAGTCACAGATACGCAGTATTTT. Translating gives CASSIGLAAVTDTQYF.

The chain employs TRBV5-6 and TRBJ1-2, with TRBD1 matching over 12 bases. CDR3 size: 14 residues. Germline CDR1 reads SGHDT; CDR2 reads YYEEEE. The trim removed 3 bases at V and 6 bases at J, leaving 3 bases unmatched. CDR3 sequence: CASSSGTGGHGYTF. The DNA for the CDR3 is TGTGCCAGCAGCTCCGGGACAGGGGGCCATGGCTACACCTTC.

The rearrangement uses TRBV19 and TRBJ1-5, with TRBD1 matching 7 bases. The CDR3 length is 18 residues. V dropped 1 base and J dropped 3; count of bases not matched to a gene: 12. CDR1 is LNHDA and CDR2 is SQIVND in the germline V gene (reference sequence). The CDR3 DNA reads as TGTGCCAGTAGTATAGGGTTTTTTCAGGGGGTAATCAATCAGCCCCAGCATTTT. It translates to CASSIGFFQGVINQPQHF.